This T cell receptor (beta chain) was captured by sequencing in a study of PD-1 blockade in classical Hodgkin lymphoma. Remarks on this clone: Antigen unknown.

Regarding the study as a whole: The causes of the repertoire differences, possibly disease activity or prior therapy, remain undefined. Newly diagnosed patients were reported to exhibit reduced baseline TCR diversity relative to healthy donors.

TCRdb keeps only in-frame clones here, not all; method: immunoSEQ multiplex PCR. Counted here are more than 35,000 clones, over 65% occurring once; the ten biggest clones make up around 9.9%. Per the germline V gene, CDR1 is MDHEN and CDR2 is SYDVKM. After removal of 3 bases from V and 8 bases from J, the junction contained 11 bases not matched to a gene. The CDR3 is 17 residues long. Every patient was affected by relapse after autologous stem cell transplantation, while exposure to brentuximab vedotin was not uniform. The rearrangement links TRBV28 to TRBJ1-4; 11 bases match TRBD1. The starting material was peripheral blood mononuclear cells (PBMCs), obtained at baseline. This TCR came from a human donor with classical Hodgkin lymphoma. This CDR3 is CASSFRTGGSRKEKLFF. CDR3 DNA sequence: TGTGCCAGCAGTTTTCGGACAGGGGGCTCAAGAAAGGAAAAACTGTTTTTT. Filled out from reference TRBV28 and TRBJ1-4, the complete variable domain reads DVKVTQSSRYLVKRTGEKVFLECVQDMDHENMFWYRQDPGLGLRLIYFSYDVKMKEKGDIPEGYSVSREKKERFSLILESASTNQTSMYLCASSFRTGGSRKEKLFFGSGTQLSVL.